The clone carrying this T cell receptor (beta chain) was seen a few times. The data belong to a study of response to subunit inactivated influenza vaccine. Per the germline V gene, CDR1 is MNHEY and CDR2 is SVGAGI. CDR3 length: 13 residues. V was trimmed by 3 bases and J by 8 bases, leaving 11 bases between them. TCRdb itself ran the RT-PCR reads through MiXCR, one entry per CDR3 protein. The profile covers more than 250,000 distinct CDR3 sequences, with 21% appearing a single time and 10% to 13% taken by the ten largest. V and J are TRBV6-5 and TRBJ1-5; D gene ambiguous. The clonotype was recovered from a man aged 45 to 75 who received an inactivated influenza vaccine. The sequencing here drew on PBMCs from blood, taken roughly 20 months after vaccination. The CDR3 nucleotides are TGTGCCAGCAGTTATCACAGCGGTGAGCCCCAGCATTTT. Protein product: CASSYHSGEPQHF.